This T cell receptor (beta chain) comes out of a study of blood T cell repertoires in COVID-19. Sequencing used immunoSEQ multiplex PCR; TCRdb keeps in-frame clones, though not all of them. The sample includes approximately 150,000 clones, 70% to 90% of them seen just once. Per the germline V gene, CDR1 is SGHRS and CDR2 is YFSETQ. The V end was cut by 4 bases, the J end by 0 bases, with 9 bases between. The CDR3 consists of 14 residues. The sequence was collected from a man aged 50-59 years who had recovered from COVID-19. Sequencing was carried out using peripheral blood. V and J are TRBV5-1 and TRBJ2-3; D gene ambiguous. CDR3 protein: CASSPTISTDTQYF. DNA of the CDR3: TGCGCCAGCAGCCCAACAATAAGCACAGATACGCAGTATTTT.